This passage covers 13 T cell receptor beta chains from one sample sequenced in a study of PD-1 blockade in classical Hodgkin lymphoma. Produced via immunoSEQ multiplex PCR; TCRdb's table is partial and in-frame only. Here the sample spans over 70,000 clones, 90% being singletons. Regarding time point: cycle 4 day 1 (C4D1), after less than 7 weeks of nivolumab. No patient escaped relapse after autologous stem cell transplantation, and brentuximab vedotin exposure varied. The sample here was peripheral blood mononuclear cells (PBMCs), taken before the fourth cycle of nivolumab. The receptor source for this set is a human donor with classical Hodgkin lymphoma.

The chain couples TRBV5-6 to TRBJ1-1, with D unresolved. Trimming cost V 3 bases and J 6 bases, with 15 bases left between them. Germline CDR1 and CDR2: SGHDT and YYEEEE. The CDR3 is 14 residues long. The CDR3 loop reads CASSSSPRSAEAFF. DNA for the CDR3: TGTGCCAGCAGCTCCTCCCCCCGGAGTGCTGAAGCTTTCTTT.

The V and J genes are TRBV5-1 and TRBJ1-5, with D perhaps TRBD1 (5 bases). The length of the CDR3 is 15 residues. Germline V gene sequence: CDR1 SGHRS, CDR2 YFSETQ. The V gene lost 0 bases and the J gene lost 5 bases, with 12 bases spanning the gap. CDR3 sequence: CASSLAGRADQPQHF. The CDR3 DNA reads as TGCGCCAGCAGCTTGGCAGGGCGTGCGGATCAGCCCCAGCATTTT. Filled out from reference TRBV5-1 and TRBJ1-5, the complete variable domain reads KAGVTQTPRYLIKTRGQQVTLSCSPISGHRSVSWYQQTPGQGLQFLFEYFSETQRNKGNFPGRFSGRQFSNSRSEMNVSTLELGDSALYLCASSLAGRADQPQHFGDGTRLSIL.

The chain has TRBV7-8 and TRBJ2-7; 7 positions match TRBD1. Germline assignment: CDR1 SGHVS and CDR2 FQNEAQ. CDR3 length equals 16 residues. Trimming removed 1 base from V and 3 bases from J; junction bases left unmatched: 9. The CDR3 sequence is CASSLDGWTGVYEQYF. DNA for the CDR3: TGTGCCAGCAGCTTAGATGGCTGGACAGGAGTCTACGAGCAGTACTTC. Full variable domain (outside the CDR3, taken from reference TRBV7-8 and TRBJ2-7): GAGVSQSPRYKVAKRGQDVALRCDPISGHVSLFWYQQALGQGPEFLTYFQNEAQLDKSGLPSDRFFAERPEGSVSTLKIQRTQQEDSAVYLCASSLDGWTGVYEQYFGPGTRLTVT.

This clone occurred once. Here the CDR3 reads CASSPRTVNTEAFF. In DNA, the CDR3 is TGTGCCAGCAGCCCAAGGACAGTGAACACTGAAGCTTTCTTT. The rearrangement links TRBV6-4 to TRBJ1-1; a possible D gene is TRBD1 (6 bases). Trimming took off 6 bases at V and 0 bases at J, with 11 bases between the two ends. The CDR3 totals 14 residues. Germline V lookup: CDR1 MRHNA, CDR2 SNTAGT.

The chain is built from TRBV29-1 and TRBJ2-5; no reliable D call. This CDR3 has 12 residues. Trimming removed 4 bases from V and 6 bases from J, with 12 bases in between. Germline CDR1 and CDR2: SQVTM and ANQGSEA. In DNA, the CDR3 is TGCAGCGTTGGACCTGGTGGCAAGACCCAGTACTTC. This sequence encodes CSVGPGGKTQYF.

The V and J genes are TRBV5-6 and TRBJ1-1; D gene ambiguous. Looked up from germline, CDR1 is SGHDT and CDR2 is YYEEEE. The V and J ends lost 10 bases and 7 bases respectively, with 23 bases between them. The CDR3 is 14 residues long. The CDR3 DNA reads TGTGCCTTCACTCTGGGTCCGGATGGGGTTGAAGCTTTCTTT. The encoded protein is CAFTLGPDGVEAFF.

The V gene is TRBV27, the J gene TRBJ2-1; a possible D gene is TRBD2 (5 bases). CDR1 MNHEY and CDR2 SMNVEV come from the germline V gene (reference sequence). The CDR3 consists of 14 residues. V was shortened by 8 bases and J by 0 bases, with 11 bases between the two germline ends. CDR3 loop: CASSVGSSYNEQFF. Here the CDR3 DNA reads TGTGCCAGCTCGGTAGGGAGCTCCTACAATGAGCAGTTCTTC.

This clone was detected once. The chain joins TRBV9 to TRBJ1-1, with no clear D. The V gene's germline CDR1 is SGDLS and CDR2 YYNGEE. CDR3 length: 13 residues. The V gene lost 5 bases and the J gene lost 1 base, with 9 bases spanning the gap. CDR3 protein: CASRANGNTEAFF. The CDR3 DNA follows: TGTGCCAGCAGAGCAAACGGGAACACTGAAGCTTTCTTT.

This CDR3 reads CAWSDTGEGELFF. The CDR3 nucleotides read TGTGCCTGGAGCGATACAGGGGAAGGGGAGCTGTTTTTT. The chain joins TRBV30 to TRBJ2-2, with TRBD1 matching over 7 bases. Germline V gene sequence: CDR1 GTSNPN, CDR2 SVGIG (reference sequence). The V segment lost 3 bases and the J segment 8 bases; nucleotides outside the gene matches: 6. The CDR3 runs to 13 residues.

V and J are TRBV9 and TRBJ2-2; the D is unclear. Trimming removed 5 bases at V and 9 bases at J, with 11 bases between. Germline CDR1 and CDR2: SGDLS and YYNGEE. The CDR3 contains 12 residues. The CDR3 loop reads CASRREHRELFF. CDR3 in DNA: TGTGCCAGCAGAAGGGAACACCGGGAGCTGTTTTTT.

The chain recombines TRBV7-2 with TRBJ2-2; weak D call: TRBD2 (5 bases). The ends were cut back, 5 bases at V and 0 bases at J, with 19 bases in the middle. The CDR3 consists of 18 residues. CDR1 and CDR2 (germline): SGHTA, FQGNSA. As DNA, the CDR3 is TGTGCCAGCAGCAAATCAATGAGAGGGAACGCGAACACCGGGGAGCTGTTTTTT. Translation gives CASSKSMRGNANTGELFF.

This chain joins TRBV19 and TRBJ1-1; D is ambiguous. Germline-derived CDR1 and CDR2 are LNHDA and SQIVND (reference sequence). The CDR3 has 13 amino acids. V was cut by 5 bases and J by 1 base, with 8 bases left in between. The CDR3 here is CASSFGANTEAFF. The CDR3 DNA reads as TGTGCCAGTAGTTTTGGAGCGAACACTGAAGCTTTCTTT.

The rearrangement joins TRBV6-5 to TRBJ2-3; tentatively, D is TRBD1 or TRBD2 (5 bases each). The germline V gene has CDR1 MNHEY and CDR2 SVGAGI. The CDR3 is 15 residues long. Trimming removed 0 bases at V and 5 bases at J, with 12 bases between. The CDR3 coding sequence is TGTGCCAGCAGTTACTCGGGGGAGATCGGAGATACGCAGTATTTT. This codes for CASSYSGEIGDTQYF.